Detailed here is one T cell receptor (beta chain). Its antigen is unknown. The CDR3 runs 13 residues. V lost 1 base and J lost 5; bases outside the gene matches: 3. Germline V gives CDR1 GTSNPN, CDR2 SVGIG (reference sequence). This sample was included in a study of cytomegalovirus exposure and HLA in healthy donors. Study information: According to later analysis, the same platform produced the 100 to 150 validation and several hundred first-cohort repertoires. Points from the study as a whole: Cytomegalovirus association was listed for 150 or so TCR beta chains. The majority of TCR sequences were rare, yet some public TCRs appeared in many donors.

The repertoire was sequenced with immunoSEQ multiplex PCR; TCRdb's copy has only in-frame clones and lacks some. The sample shows some 170,000 clones, 84% of them seen only once. The rearrangement uses TRBV30 and TRBJ2-7; 9 nucleotides align to TRBD1. Material: PBMCs. The TCR sequence derives from a young man in good health and CMV-seropositive. The CDR3 reads CAWSGQGGHEQYF. The CDR3 nucleotides read TGTGCCTGGAGTGGACAGGGGGGACACGAGCAGTACTTC.